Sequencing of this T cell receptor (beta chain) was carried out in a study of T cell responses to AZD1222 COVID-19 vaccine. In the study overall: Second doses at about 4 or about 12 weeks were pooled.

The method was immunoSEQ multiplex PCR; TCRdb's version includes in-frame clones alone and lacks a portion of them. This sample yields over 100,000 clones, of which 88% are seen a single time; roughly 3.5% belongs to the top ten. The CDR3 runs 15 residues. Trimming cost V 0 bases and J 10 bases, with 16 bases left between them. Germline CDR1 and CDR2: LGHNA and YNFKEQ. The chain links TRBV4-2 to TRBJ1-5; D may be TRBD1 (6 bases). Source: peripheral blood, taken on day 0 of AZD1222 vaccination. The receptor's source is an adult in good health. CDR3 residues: CASSQETGGPDPQHF. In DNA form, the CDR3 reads TGTGCCAGCAGCCAAGAAACCGGGGGGCCTGATCCCCAGCATTTT.